Listed below are T cell receptor beta chains from one sample, sequenced in a study of Graves' ophthalmopathy and Graves' hyperthyroidism. TCRdb itself ran the multiplex PCR reads through MiXCR, one entry per CDR3 protein. Of over a million distinct CDR3 sequences listed, roughly two fifths are singletons. Sequenced: peripheral blood or thyroid tissue (not recorded which). These receptors all come from an adult man with Graves' hyperthyroidism. Both conserved end residues are part of each CDR3. D genes are given only for firm matches. Rows may omit the clone size; those that give it use once, few, many or a size class.

DNA | CDR3 | size | J | D | V
TGTGCCACACTTAGATGGGGATTACATAATTCACCCCTCCACTTT | CATLRWGLHNSPLHF | many | TRBJ1-6 | - | TRBV7-2
TGTGCCAGCAGCAAGGGGGCGGCCCTCTGGTCCTACGAGCAGTACTTC | CASSKGAALWSYEQYF | many | TRBJ2-7 | TRBD1 | TRBV12-3/TRBV12-4
TGTGCCATCAATGGAGACGGTCGTTTGGGGACCCAGTACTTC | CAINGDGRLGTQYF | - | TRBJ2-5 | - | TRBV10-3
TGTGCCAGCAGAAGGGGGATTAGCAATCAGCCCCAGCATTTT | CASRRGISNQPQHF | - | TRBJ1-5 | - | TRBV2
TGTGCCAGCAGTCCCGCCGGGACTAGCTTCGGAGAGACCCAGTACTTC | CASSPAGTSFGETQYF | - | TRBJ2-5 | TRBD2 | TRBV6-5
TGTGCCAGCAGCTTAGGTTCGGGGGGTTACAATGAGCAGCTCTTC | CASSLGSGGYNEQLF | - | TRBJ2-1 | TRBD2 | TRBV11-2
TGTGCCAGCAGCTTAGGTAGGAGGGGCACTGAAGCTTTCTTT | CASSLGRRGTEAFF | many | TRBJ1-1 | - | TRBV7-8
TGTGCCAGCAGCTTGGATAGGCCTAGGGAGACCCAGTACTTC | CASSLDRPRETQYF | once | TRBJ2-5 | - | TRBV5-6
TGCAGCGTTGAACCCGTCCTGACTTTC | CSVEPVLTF | - | TRBJ2-6 | - | TRBV29-1
TGTGCCAGTAGTCCCTCGTCCGCGGGGGAATCTGGAAACACCATATATTTT | CASSPSSAGESGNTIYF | few | TRBJ1-3 | - | TRBV19
TGTGCCAGCAGTCCCCAACCCGGGAGCGCGGAGACCCAGTACTTC | CASSPQPGSAETQYF | - | TRBJ2-5 | - | TRBV12-3/TRBV12-4
TGCGCCAGCAGGGCTAGTCAGGAGACCCAGTACTTC | CASRASQETQYF | - | TRBJ2-5 | - | TRBV5-1
TGCGCCAGCAGCTTACCGACAGGGAACACCGGGGAGCTGTTTTTT | CASSLPTGNTGELFF | - | TRBJ2-2 | - | TRBV5-1
TGTGCCAGCAGCCCCCCCATTGTTGGGAGCTCCTACGAGCAGTACTTC | CASSPPIVGSSYEQYF | few | TRBJ2-7 | - | TRBV7-8
TGTGCCAGCTCGGCCCGGCCAAACGAAGAGACCCAGTACTTC | CASSARPNEETQYF | - | TRBJ2-5 | - | TRBV18
TGCAGTGCTAGAGAAGCAGGGATGCCTAAGACCCAGTACTTC | CSAREAGMPKTQYF | many | TRBJ2-5 | - | TRBV20-1
TGTGCCAGCAGCTCCTCGCCTAGCGGGGTATACGAGCAGTACTTC | CASSSSPSGVYEQYF | few | TRBJ2-7 | TRBD2 | TRBV7-3
TGTGCCAGCCGGACAGACATGAACACTGAAGCTTTCTTT | CASRTDMNTEAFF | - | TRBJ1-1 | - | TRBV18
TGTGCCAGCAGTTTATGGGGGTTAAATCAGCCCCAGCATTTT | CASSLWGLNQPQHF | once | TRBJ1-5 | - | TRBV28
TGTGCCAGCAGTTTACGTGTTAGGCAGTGGGGACTCAATCAGCCCCAGCATTTT | CASSLRVRQWGLNQPQHF | many | TRBJ1-5 | - | TRBV12-3/TRBV12-4
TGTGCCAGCAGCTTAGCGGAAGGTATCGAGCAGTACTTC | CASSLAEGIEQYF | many | TRBJ2-7 | - | TRBV7-6
TGTGCCAGCAGTGGACTAGCGGGGGGCTACACCTTC | CASSGLAGGYTF | - | TRBJ1-2 | - | TRBV2
TGCAGCAGCCGACGGTTGGTCGAGACCCAGTACTTC | CSSRRLVETQYF | few | TRBJ2-5 | - | TRBV29-1
TGTGCCAGCAGCTTATCGACGAAGGAGCTGTTTTTT | CASSLSTKELFF | - | TRBJ2-2 | - | TRBV7-2
TGTGCCAGCGTAGAGGCAGGACAGGGGGACTACGAGCAGTACTTC | CASVEAGQGDYEQYF | - | TRBJ2-7 | TRBD1 | TRBV25-1